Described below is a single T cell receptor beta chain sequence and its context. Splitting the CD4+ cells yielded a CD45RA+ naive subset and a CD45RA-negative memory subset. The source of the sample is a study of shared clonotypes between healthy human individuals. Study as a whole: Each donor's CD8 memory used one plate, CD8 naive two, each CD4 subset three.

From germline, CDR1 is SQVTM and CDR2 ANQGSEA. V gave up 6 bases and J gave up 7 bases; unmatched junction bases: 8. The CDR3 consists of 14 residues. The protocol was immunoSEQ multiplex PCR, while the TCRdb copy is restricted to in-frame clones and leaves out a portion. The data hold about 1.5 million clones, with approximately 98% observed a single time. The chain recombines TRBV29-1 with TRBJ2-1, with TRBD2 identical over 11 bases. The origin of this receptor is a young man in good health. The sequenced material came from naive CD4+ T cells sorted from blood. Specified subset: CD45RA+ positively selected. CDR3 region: CSVRSGRGWNEQFF. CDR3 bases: TGCAGCGTCCGTAGCGGGAGGGGGTGGAATGAGCAGTTCTTC.